What follows are 14 T cell receptor beta chains derived from one specimen sequenced in a study of blood T cell repertoires in COVID-19. The repertoire was sequenced with immunoSEQ multiplex PCR; TCRdb's copy has only in-frame clones and lacks some. The data show around 230,000 clones, 80% to 90% seen once. Sample: PBMCs or T cells enriched from blood (not recorded which). The receptors here all came from a man aged 40-49 years who had recovered from COVID-19.

This clone was seen just once. This chain joins TRBV2 and TRBJ2-1, with 13 bases that match TRBD2. V was pared by 7 bases and J by 5 bases, with 2 bases of the junction left unmatched. CDR3 size: 14 residues. The V gene's germline CDR1 is SNHLY and CDR2 FYNNEI. The CDR3 region is CASMGTSGNNEQFF. The CDR3 DNA follows: TGTGCCAGCATGGGGACTAGCGGGAACAATGAGCAGTTCTTC. Based on the CDR3 plus reference TRBV2 and TRBJ2-1, the full variable domain is EPEVTQTPSHQVTQMGQEVILRCVPISNHLYFYWYRQILGQKVEFLVSFYNNEISEKSEIFDDQFSVERPDGSNFTLKIRSTKLEDSAMYFCASMGTSGNNEQFFGPGTRLTVL.

The chain combines TRBV6-2 or TRBV6-3 with TRBJ2-3; 7 bases fit TRBD2. With V trimmed by 0 bases and J by 3 bases, 3 bases remained unmatched. This CDR3 contains 15 residues. Germline V gene sequence: CDR1 MNHEY, CDR2 SVGEGT. In DNA form, the CDR3 reads TGTGCCAGCAGTTACTCCGTGGGAGGGACAGATACGCAGTATTTT. This codes for CASSYSVGGTDTQYF.

Concerning this clone: This CDR3 is also generated by other DNA sequences in the sample. J is TRBJ1-5 and V is TRBV5-1, with D uncertain. This CDR3 has 13 residues. V gave up 2 bases and J gave up 0 bases, with 3 bases separating them. The germline V gene encodes CDR1 SGHRS and CDR2 YFSETQ. CDR3 in amino acids: CASSFNSNQPQHF. CDR3 DNA sequence: TGCGCCAGCAGCTTTAATAGCAATCAGCCCCAGCATTTT.

V usage is TRBV19 and J usage is TRBJ1-5; 7 positions agree with TRBD1. CDR1 is LNHDA, CDR2 SQIVND, per germline (reference sequence). The ends lost 7 bases at V and 4 bases at J; junction bases unmatched: 4. There are 13 residues in the CDR3. CDR3 amino acids: CASNRQGNQPQHF. The CDR3 DNA reads TGTGCCAGTAACAGACAGGGAAATCAGCCCCAGCATTTT. The variable domain in full, with the rest retrieved from reference TRBV19 and TRBJ1-5, is DGGITQSPKYLFRKEGQNVTLSCEQNLNHDAMYWYRQDPGQGLRLIYYSQIVNDFQKGDIAEGYSVSREKKESFPLTVTSAQKNPTAFYLCASNRQGNQPQHFGDGTRLSIL.

The chain has TRBV5-6 and TRBJ1-1; 7 nucleotides line up with TRBD1. V was pared by 4 bases and J by 6 bases, with 18 bases of the junction left unmatched. This CDR3 comprises 17 residues. Germline lookup yields CDR1 SGHDT and CDR2 YYEEEE. The CDR3 DNA follows: TGTGCCAGCAGCAGCAACAGGGGAGGCCGCCGCGTCGCTGAAGCTTTCTTT. As protein: CASSSNRGGRRVAEAFF.

The chain employs TRBV5-1 and TRBJ1-1; D is possibly TRBD1 (6 bases). The CDR3 sequence is 15 residues long. Trimming removed 1 base from V and 4 bases from J, with 14 bases in between. Germline V gene data show CDR1 as SGHRS and CDR2 as YFSETQ. The CDR3 DNA is TGCGCCAGCAGCTTGCGTGGGGGCGCGGGCACTGAAGCTTTCTTT. This gives the protein CASSLRGGAGTEAFF.

This sequence joins TRBV5-1 and TRBJ1-1; weak D call: TRBD1 (5 bases). The CDR3 contains 16 residues. Trimming stripped 3 bases from V and 4 bases from J, with 19 bases between. CDR1 is SGHRS and CDR2 is YFSETQ in the germline V gene. The CDR3 region is CASSSLWGDGATEAFF. The CDR3 bases are TGCGCCAGCAGCTCCCTCTGGGGGGATGGGGCCACTGAAGCTTTCTTT.

This rearrangement joins TRBV30 to TRBJ1-1; TRBD1 matches 12 bases. The germline CDR1 and CDR2 sequences are GTSNPN and SVGIG (reference sequence). With 8 bases clipped from V and 4 bases from J, the junction kept 5 bases outside the gene matches. The CDR3 consists of 13 residues. The CDR3 bases are TGTGCCGTCGGGACAGGGGGCTTCACTGAAGCTTTCTTT. It is translated as CAVGTGGFTEAFF.

This clone was counted a few times. The chain couples TRBV30 to TRBJ1-3; D gene ambiguous. This CDR3 spans 12 amino acids. V dropped 5 bases and J dropped 0 bases, with 5 bases sitting between them. CDR1 and CDR2 from the germline V gene are GTSNPN and SVGIG (reference sequence). The CDR3 region is CAWGSSGNTIYF. CDR3 coding DNA: TGTGCCTGGGGGAGCTCTGGAAACACCATATATTTT.

V and J are TRBV3-1 (or the pseudogene TRBV3-2) and TRBJ1-5; TRBD1 matches at 7 bases. This CDR3 contains 14 residues. J lost 3 bases, V lost 3 bases, and 2 bases had no gene match. Germline V CDR1 and CDR2: LGHDT, YNNKEL (reference sequence). CDR3 region: CASSQGQNNQPQHF. In DNA form, the CDR3 reads TGTGCCAGCAGCCAGGGACAGAACAATCAGCCCCAGCATTTT.

The chain has TRBV9 and TRBJ2-7; 12 bases align to TRBD2. The length of the CDR3 is 16 residues. Germline CDR1 reads SGDLS; CDR2 reads YYNGEE. The V and J ends lost 0 bases and 2 bases, in that order; junction bases with no gene match: 3. CDR3 bases: TGTGCCAGCAGCGTAGCTCTAGCGGGGGGGGCCTACGAGCAGTACTTC. Protein sequence: CASSVALAGGAYEQYF.

The chain recombines TRBV7-2 with TRBJ1-2; D possibly corresponds to TRBD1 (5 bases). The germline gives CDR1 SGHTA, CDR2 FQGNSA. The CDR3 is 14 residues long. The V end lost 5 bases, the J end lost 8 bases, and 18 bases lay between the germline ends. CDR3 DNA sequence: TGTGCCAGCAGCCCATGGGAGGGGAGAAGGGGCTACACCTTC. Its protein is CASSPWEGRRGYTF.

As regards this clone: Additional DNA sequences in this sample encode the identical CDR3. The chain is built from TRBV5-4 and TRBJ1-5, with a weak D call TRBD1 (5 bases). Trimming stripped 0 bases from V and 0 bases from J, with 7 bases between. The CDR3 is 15 residues long. Germline V gives CDR1 SGHNT, CDR2 YYREEE (reference sequence). CDR3 residues: CASSLGGGSNQPQHF. Written as DNA, the CDR3 is TGTGCCAGCAGCTTGGGGGGCGGTAGCAATCAGCCCCAGCATTTT.

This chain connects TRBV3-1 (or the pseudogene TRBV3-2) to TRBJ1-2; 9 bases are a match to TRBD1. The CDR3 runs 16 residues. Unmatched junction bases numbered 10, after V lost 4 bases and J lost 4 bases. CDR1 LGHDT and CDR2 YNNKEL come from the germline V gene (reference sequence). For the CDR3, the DNA is TGTGCCAGCAGCCCCCTACTCACGGACAGGGGCTATGGCTACACCTTC. Translated: CASSPLLTDRGYGYTF.